This passage covers 5 T cell receptor beta chains from one sample sequenced in a study of T cells in Graves' hyperthyroidism and ophthalmopathy. TCR beta CDR3 region amplification was performed from RNA transcripts. RT-PCR in the first round (using the HTBI primer set) targeted the TCR CDR3. In TCRdb, the multiplex PCR reads were re-called with MiXCR into one record per CDR3 protein. Of more than 500,000 distinct CDR3 sequences in the sample, 40% to 50% were seen once. Sequenced: peripheral blood or thyroid tissue (not recorded which). Receptor source: an adult woman with Graves' disease, either hyperthyroidism or ophthalmopathy (not recorded which).

The rearrangement joins TRBV24-1 to TRBJ2-5; no reliable D call. CDR3 length equals 12 residues. V was cut by 10 bases and J by 2 bases, with 10 bases left in between. Germline V gives CDR1 KGHDR, CDR2 SFDVKD. CDR3 protein: CATGSRQETQYF. The DNA of the CDR3 is TGTGCCACAGGTTCTCGTCAAGAGACCCAGTACTTC.

This chain joins TRBV20-1 and TRBJ1-6, with a tentative D call TRBD1 (6 bases). Germline CDR1 and CDR2: DFQATT and SNEGSKA (reference sequence). V lost 0 bases, J lost 7 bases, and 25 bases lay in between. The CDR3 loop spans 19 amino acids. DNA of the CDR3: TGCAGTGCTAGAGAGACCGGGCGGGGGCAAGAGACAGCAAATTCACCCCTCCACTTT. This codes for CSARETGRGQETANSPLHF.

This clonotype was seen a few times. This chain uses TRBV3-1 with TRBJ1-1; the D gene is possibly TRBD1 (5 bases). This CDR3 contains 15 residues. CDR1 is LGHDT and CDR2 is YNNKEL in the germline V gene (reference sequence). Trimming cost V 0 bases and J 3 bases, with 11 bases left between them. CDR3 region: CASSQEGVVYTEAFF. In DNA form, the CDR3 reads TGTGCCAGCAGCCAAGAGGGGGTGGTATACACTGAAGCTTTCTTT.

The chain uses TRBV20-1 and TRBJ1-5; 10 nucleotides match TRBD1. V shed 2 bases and J 2 bases; nucleotides not matched to a gene: 6. This CDR3 spans 16 amino acids. From germline, CDR1 is DFQATT and CDR2 SNEGSKA (reference sequence). CDR3 sequence reads: CSARIDRGRGNQPQHF. The CDR3 DNA is TGCAGTGCTAGAATCGACAGGGGGCGAGGCAATCAGCCCCAGCATTTT.

Turning to this clonotype: At one boundary the junction diverges from the germline segment, which might be a read error. The rearrangement uses TRBV12-3 or TRBV12-4 and TRBJ2-6, with no clear D. The CDR3 is 15 residues long. The CDR3 loop is CASSLPVFGVNVLTF. The CDR3 DNA reads as TGTGCCAGCAGCCTGCCGGTTTTTGGGGTCAACGTCCTGACTTTC.